This T cell receptor (beta chain) was documented in a study of blood T cell repertoires in COVID-19. Study summary: The United States, Italy and Spain were the sources of the acute and convalescent COVID-19 samples.

TCRdb keeps only in-frame clones here, not all; method: immunoSEQ multiplex PCR. The sample holds about 250,000 clones, more than 85% seen once. The germline CDR1 and CDR2 sequences are SQVTM and ANQGSEA. This CDR3 has 12 amino acids. V was trimmed by 3 bases and J by 6 bases, leaving 11 bases between them. In assigning cohorts, the study relied on participant-reported clinical history. Two negative PCRs, clearance, or symptom resolution characterized the recovered Cohort 3 donors. V usage is TRBV29-1 and J usage is TRBJ2-5, with D maybe TRBD2 (7 bases). This receptor was taken from a middle-aged man who had recovered from COVID-19. The sequencing sample was made of PBMCs or T cells enriched from blood (not recorded which). The CDR3 region has the DNA TGCAGCGTTGAGGGGGGGCGGAAGACCCAGTACTTC. Its translation: CSVEGGRKTQYF.